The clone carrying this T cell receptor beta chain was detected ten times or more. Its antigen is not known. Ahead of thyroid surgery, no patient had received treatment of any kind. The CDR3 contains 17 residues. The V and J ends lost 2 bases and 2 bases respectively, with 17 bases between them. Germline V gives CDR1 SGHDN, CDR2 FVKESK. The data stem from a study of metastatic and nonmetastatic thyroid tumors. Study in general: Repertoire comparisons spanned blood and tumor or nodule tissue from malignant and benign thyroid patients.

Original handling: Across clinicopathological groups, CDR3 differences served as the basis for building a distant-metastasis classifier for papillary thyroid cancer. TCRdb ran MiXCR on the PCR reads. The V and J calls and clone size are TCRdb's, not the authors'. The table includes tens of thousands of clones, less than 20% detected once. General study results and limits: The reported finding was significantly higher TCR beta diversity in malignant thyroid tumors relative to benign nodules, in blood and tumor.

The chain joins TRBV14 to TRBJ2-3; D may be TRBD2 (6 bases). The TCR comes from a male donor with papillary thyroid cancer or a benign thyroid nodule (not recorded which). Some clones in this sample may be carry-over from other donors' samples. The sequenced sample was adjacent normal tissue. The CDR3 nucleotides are TGTGCCAGCAGCCAACCCCGAGCGGGCTCTAACACAGATACGCAGTATTTT. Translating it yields CASSQPRAGSNTDTQYF.